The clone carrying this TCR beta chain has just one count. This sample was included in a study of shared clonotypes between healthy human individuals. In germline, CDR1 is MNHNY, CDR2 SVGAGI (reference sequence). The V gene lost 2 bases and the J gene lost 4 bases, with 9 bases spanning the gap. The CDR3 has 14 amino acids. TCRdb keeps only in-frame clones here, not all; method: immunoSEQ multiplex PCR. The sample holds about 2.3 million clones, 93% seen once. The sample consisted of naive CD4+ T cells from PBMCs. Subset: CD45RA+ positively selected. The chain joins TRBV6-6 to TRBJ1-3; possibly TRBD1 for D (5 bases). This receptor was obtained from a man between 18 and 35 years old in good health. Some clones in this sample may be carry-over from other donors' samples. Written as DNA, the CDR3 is TGTGCCAGCAGTTACATCGGGGCAGGAAACACCATATATTTT. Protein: CASSYIGAGNTIYF.